One T cell receptor (beta chain) is described in this entry. The data are from a study of T-cell reconstitution after alpha-beta-depleted transplantation in children. TCRbeta library construction was performed incorporating unique molecular identifiers. TCRdb independently ran MiXCR on the PCR reads; one entry per CDR3 protein. Of roughly 420,000 distinct CDR3 sequences listed, under 20% are singletons. The TCR comes from a boy in the first two years of life who had a stem cell transplant for Wiskott-Aldrich syndrome, so the T cells may come from the graft donor. This specimen consisted of PBMCs, mostly from graft donor cells, obtained 360 days after TCRalphabeta/CD19-depleted stem cell transplant.

The CDR3 protein is CATSDLRGGSYNEQFF. CDR3 sequence (DNA): TGTGCCACCAGTGATTTGCGAGGGGGATCCTACAATGAGCAGTTCTTC. V and J are TRBV24-1 and TRBJ2-1; tentatively, D is TRBD1 (6 bases). The CDR3 contains 16 residues. Germline CDR1 KGHDR, CDR2 SFDVKD. V lost 0 bases, J lost 1 base, and 9 bases lay in between.